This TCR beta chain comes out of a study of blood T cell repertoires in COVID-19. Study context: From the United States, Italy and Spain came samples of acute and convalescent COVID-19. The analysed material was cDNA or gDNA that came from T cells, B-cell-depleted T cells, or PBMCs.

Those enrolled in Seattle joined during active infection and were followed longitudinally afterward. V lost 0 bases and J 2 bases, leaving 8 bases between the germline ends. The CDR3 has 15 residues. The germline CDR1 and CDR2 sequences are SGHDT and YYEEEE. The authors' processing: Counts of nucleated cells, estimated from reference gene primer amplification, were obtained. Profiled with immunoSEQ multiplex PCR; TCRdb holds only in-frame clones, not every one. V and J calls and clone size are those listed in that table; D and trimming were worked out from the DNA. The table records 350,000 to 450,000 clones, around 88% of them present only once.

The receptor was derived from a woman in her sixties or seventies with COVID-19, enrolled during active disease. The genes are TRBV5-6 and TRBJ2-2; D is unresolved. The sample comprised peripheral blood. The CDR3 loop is CASSLGLENTGELFF. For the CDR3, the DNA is TGTGCCAGCAGCTTGGGGCTAGAAAACACCGGGGAGCTGTTTTTT. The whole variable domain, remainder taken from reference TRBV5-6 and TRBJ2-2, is DAGVTQSPTHLIKTRGQQVTLRCSPKSGHDTVSWYQQALGQGPQFIFQYYEEEERQRGNFPDRFSGHQFPNYSSELNVNALLLGDSALYLCASSLGLENTGELFFGEGSRLTVL.